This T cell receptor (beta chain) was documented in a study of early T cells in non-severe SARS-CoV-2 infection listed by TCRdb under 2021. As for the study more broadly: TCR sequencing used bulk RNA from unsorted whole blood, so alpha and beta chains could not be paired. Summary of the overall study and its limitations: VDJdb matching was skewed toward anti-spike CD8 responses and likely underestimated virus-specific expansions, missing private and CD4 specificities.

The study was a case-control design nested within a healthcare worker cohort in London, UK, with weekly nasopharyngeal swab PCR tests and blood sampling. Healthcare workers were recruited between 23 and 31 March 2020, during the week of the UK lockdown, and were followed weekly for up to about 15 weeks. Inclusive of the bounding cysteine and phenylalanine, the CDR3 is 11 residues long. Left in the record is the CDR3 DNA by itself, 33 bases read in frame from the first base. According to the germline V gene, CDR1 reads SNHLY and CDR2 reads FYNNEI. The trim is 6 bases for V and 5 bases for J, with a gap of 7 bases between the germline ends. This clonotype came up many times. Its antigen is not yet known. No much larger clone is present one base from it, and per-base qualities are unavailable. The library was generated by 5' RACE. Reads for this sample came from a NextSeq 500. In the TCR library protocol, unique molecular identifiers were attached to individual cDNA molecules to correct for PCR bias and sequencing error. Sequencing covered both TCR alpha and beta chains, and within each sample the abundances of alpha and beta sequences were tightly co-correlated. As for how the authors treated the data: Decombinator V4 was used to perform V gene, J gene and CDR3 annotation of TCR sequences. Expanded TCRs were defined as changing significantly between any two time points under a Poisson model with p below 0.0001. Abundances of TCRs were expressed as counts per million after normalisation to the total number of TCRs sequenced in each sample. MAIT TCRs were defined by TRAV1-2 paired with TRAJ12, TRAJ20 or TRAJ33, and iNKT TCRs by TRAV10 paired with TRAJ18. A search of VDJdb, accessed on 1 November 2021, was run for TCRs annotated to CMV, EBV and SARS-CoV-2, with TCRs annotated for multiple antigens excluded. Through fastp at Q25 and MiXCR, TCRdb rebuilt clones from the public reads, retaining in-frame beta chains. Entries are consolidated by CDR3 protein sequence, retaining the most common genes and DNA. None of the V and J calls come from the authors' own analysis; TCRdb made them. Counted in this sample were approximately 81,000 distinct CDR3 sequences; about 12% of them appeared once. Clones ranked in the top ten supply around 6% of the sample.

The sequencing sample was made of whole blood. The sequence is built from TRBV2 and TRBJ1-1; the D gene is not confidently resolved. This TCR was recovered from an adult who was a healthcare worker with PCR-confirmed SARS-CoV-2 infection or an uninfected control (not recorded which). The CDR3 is CASRGETEAFF. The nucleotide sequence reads TGTGCCAGCAGGGGAGAAACTGAAGCTTTCTTT.